The sequence of this T cell receptor beta chain was determined in a study of T cell responses to AZD1222 COVID-19 vaccine. The data were produced by immunoSEQ multiplex PCR, yet TCRdb's version contains in-frame clones alone and is incomplete. The data contain around 180,000 clones, approximately 86% of them seen just once; the ten biggest clones take up about 8%. This material consisted of peripheral blood, taken on day 0 of AZD1222 vaccination. This sequence was found in an adult in good health.

The CDR3: CAIKSSGSGGPGEQFF. The CDR3 DNA follows: TGTGCCATCAAGTCCAGCGGAAGCGGGGGGCCGGGAGAGCAGTTCTTC. The gene calls are TRBV10-3 and TRBJ2-1, with 9 nucleotides matching TRBD2. This CDR3 has 16 amino acids. With V trimmed by 7 bases and J by 10 bases, 17 bases remained unmatched. The germline V gene has CDR1 ENHRY and CDR2 SYGVKD.